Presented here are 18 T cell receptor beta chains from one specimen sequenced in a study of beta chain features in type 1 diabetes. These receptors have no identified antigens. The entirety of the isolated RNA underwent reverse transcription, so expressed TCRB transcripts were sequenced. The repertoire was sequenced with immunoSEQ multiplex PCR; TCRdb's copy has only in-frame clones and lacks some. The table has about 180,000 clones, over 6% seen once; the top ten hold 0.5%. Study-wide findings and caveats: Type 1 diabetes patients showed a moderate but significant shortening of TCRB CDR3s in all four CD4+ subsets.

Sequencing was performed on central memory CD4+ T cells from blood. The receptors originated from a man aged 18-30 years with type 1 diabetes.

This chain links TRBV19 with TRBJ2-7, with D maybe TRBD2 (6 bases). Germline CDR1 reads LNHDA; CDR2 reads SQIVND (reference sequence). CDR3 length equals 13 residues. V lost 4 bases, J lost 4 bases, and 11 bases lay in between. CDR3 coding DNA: TGTGCCAGTAGTACCCAGGAGGGGTACGAGCAGTACTTC. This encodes CASSTQEGYEQYF.

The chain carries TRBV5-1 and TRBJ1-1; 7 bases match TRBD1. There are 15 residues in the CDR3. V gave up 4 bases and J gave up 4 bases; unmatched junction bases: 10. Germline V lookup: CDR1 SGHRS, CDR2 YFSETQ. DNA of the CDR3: TGCGCCAGCAGCCTGCAGGGGGGTCCGGGCACTGAAGCTTTCTTT. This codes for CASSLQGGPGTEAFF.

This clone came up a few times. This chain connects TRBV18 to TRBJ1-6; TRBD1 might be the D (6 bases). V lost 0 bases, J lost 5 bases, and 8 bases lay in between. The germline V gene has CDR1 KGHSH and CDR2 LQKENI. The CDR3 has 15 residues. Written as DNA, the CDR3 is TGTGCCAGCTCACCACCCGCAGGGGATAATTCACCCCTCCACTTT. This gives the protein CASSPPAGDNSPLHF.

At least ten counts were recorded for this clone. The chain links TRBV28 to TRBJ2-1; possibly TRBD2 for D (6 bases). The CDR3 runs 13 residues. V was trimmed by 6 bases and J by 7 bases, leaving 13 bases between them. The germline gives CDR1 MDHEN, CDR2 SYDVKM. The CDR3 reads CASREGLWNEQFF. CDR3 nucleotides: TGTGCCAGCAGGGAGGGTCTGTGGAATGAGCAGTTCTTC.

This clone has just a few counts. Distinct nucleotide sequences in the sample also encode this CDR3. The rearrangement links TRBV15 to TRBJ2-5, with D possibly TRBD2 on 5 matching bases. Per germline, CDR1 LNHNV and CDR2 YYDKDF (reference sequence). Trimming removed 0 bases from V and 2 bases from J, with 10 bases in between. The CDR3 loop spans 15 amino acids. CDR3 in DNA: TGTGCCACCAGCAGAGATCCGGGAAAGCAAGAGACCCAGTACTTC. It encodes CATSRDPGKQETQYF.

The CDR3 protein is CASSEIQGGNTEAFF. The CDR3 DNA reads as TGTGCCAGCAGTGAGATCCAGGGGGGGAACACTGAAGCTTTCTTT. The chain carries TRBV2 and TRBJ1-1; 7 nucleotides align to TRBD1. The CDR3 has 15 residues. The ends lost 3 bases at V and 1 base at J; junction bases unmatched: 5. Germline assignment: CDR1 SNHLY and CDR2 FYNNEI. Variable domain in full (rest from reference TRBV2 and TRBJ1-1): EPEVTQTPSHQVTQMGQEVILRCVPISNHLYFYWYRQILGQKVEFLVSFYNNEISEKSEIFDDQFSVERPDGSNFTLKIRSTKLEDSAMYFCASSEIQGGNTEAFFGQGTRLTVV.

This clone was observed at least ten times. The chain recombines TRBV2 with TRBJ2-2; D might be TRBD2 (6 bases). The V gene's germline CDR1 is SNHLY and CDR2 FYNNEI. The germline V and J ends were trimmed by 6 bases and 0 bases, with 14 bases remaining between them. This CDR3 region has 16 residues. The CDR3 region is CASRVGRDTNTGELFF. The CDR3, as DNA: TGTGCCAGCAGAGTGGGGCGGGATACGAACACCGGGGAGCTGTTTTTT.

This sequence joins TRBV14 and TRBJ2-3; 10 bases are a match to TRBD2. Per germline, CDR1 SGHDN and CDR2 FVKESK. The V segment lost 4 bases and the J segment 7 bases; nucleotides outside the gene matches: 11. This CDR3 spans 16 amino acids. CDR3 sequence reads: CASSRLAGALVNTQYF. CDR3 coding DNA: TGTGCCAGCAGCCGGCTAGCGGGGGCCCTAGTAAATACGCAGTATTTT.

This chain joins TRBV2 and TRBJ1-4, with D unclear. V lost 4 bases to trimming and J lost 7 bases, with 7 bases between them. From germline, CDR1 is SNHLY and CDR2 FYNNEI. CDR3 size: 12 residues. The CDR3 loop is CASSGEAEKLFF. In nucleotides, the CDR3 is TGTGCCAGCAGTGGAGAGGCTGAAAAACTGTTTTTT.

Here the CDR3 DNA reads TGTGCCAGCTCACCCGGGACACACAATATTTCACCCCTCCACTTT. Protein product: CASSPGTHNISPLHF. The chain is built from TRBV18 and TRBJ1-6; D is possibly TRBD1 (6 bases). Germline V gene sequence: CDR1 KGHSH, CDR2 LQKENI. Deletions cut 3 bases from V and 9 bases from J, with 15 bases between. The CDR3 has 15 residues.

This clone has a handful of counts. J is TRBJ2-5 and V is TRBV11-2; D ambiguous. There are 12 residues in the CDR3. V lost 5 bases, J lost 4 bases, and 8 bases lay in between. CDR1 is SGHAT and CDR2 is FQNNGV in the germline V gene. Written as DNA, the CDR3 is TGTGCCAGCAGCGCGTCATTAGAGACCCAGTACTTC. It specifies CASSASLETQYF.

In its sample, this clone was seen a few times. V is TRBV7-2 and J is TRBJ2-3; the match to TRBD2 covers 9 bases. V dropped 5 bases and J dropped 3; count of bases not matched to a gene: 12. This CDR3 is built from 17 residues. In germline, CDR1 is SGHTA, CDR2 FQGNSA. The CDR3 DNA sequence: TGTGCCAGCAGCCCAATCGCTAGCGGGGCAAGGACAGATACGCAGTATTTT. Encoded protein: CASSPIASGARTDTQYF.

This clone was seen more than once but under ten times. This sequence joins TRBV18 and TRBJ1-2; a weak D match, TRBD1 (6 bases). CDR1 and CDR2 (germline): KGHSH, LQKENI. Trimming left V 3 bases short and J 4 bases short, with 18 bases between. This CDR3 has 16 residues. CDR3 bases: TGTGCCAGCTCACCTATCGGGACAACCCAAACCTATGGCTACACCTTC. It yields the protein CASSPIGTTQTYGYTF.

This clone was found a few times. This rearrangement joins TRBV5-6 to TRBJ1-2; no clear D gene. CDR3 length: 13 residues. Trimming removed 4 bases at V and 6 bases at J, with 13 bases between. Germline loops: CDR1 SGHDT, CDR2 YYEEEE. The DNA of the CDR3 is TGTGCCAGCAGCACCCCGGCGGGGAATGGCTACACCTTC. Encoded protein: CASSTPAGNGYTF.

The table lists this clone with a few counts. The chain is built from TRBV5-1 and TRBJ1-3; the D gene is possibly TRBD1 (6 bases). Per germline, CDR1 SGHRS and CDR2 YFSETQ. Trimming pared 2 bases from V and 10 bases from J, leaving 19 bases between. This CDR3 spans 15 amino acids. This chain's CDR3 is CASSFAGGPSGTIYF. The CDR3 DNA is TGCGCCAGCAGCTTTGCCGGGGGGCCGTCCGGGACCATATATTTT.

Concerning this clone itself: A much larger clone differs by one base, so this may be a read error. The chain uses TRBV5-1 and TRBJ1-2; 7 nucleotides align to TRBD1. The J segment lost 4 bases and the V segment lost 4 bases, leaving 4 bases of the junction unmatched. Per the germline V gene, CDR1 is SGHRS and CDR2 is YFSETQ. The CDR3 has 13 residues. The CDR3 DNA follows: TGCGCCAGCAGCCCGGGACAGAGCTATGGCTACACCTTC. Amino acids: CASSPGQSYGYTF. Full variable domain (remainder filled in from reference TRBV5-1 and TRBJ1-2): KAGVTQTPRYLIKTRGQQVTLSCSPISGHRSVSWYQQTPGQGLQFLFEYFSETQRNKGNFPGRFSGRQFSNSRSEMNVSTLELGDSALYLCASSPGQSYGYTFGSGTRLTVV.

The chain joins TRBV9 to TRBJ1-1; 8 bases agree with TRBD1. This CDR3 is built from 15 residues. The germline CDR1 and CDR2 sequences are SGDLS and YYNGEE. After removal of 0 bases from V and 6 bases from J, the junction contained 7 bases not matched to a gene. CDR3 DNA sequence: TGTGCCAGCAGCGTAGGGGCAGGGGGCGAATCTGAAGCTTTCTTT. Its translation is CASSVGAGGESEAFF.

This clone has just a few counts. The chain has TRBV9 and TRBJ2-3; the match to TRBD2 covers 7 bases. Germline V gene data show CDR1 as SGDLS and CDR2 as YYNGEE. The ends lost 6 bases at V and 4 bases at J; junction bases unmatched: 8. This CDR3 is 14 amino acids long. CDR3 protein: CASNREGRADTQYF. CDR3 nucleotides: TGTGCCAGCAACAGAGAGGGGAGGGCAGATACGCAGTATTTT.